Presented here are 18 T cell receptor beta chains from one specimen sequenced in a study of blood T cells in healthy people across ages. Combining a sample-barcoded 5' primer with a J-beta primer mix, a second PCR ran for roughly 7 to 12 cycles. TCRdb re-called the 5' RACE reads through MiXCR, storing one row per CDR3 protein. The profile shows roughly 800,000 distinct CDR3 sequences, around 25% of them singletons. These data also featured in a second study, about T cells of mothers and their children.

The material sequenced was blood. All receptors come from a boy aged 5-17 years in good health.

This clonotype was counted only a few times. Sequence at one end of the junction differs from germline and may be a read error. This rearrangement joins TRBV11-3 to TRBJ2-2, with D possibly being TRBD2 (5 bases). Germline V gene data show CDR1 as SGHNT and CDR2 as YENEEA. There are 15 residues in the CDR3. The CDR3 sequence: CASSLEGMSTGELVF. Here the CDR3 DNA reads TGTGCCAGCAGCTTAGAGGGCATGAGTACCGGGGAGCTGGTTTTT.

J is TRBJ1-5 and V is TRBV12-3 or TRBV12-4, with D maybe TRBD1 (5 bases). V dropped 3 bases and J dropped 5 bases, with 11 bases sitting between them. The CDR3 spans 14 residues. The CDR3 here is CASSFQGADQPQHF. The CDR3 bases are TGTGCCAGCAGTTTTCAGGGAGCGGATCAGCCCCAGCATTTT.

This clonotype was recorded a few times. The CDR3 sequence is CASSLIESYEQYF. CDR3 bases: TGTGCCAGCAGTTTGATCGAGTCCTACGAGCAGTACTTC. The chain is built from TRBV12-3 or TRBV12-4 and TRBJ2-7; D not certain. Trimming removed 3 bases at V and 1 base at J, with 7 bases between. CDR3 size: 13 residues.

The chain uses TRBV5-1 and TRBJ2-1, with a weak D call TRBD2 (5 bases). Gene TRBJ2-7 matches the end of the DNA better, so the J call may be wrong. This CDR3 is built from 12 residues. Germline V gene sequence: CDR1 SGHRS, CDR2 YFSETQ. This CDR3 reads CASSDLEEEQYF. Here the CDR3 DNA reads TGCGCCAGCAGCGACTTGGAGGAGGAGCAGTACTTC.

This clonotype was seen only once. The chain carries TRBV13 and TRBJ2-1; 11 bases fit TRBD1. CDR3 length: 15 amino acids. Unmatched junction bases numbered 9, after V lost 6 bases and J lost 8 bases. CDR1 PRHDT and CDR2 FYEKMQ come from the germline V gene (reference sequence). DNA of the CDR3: TGTGCCAGCAGTCCCGGGACAGGGGGTCCCTATGAGCAGTTCTTC. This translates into CASSPGTGGPYEQFF.

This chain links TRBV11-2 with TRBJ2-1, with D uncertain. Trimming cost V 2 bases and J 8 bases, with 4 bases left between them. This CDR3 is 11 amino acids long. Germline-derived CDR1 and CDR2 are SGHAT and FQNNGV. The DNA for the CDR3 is TGTGCCAGCAGCTTACAAGATGAGCAGTTCTTC. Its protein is CASSLQDEQFF.

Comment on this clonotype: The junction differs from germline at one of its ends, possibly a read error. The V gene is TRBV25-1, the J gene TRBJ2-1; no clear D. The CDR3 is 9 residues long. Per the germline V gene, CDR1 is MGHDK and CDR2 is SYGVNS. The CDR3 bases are TGTGCCAGCGGTGTACGCGAGGTCTTC. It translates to CASGVREVF.

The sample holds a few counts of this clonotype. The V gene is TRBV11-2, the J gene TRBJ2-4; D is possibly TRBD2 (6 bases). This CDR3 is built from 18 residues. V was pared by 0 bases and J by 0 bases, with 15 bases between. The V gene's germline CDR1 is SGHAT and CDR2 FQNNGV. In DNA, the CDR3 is TGTGCCAGCAGCTTAGATCCCGGGAGAGGCCGAGCCAAAAACATTCAGTACTTC. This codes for CASSLDPGRGRAKNIQYF.

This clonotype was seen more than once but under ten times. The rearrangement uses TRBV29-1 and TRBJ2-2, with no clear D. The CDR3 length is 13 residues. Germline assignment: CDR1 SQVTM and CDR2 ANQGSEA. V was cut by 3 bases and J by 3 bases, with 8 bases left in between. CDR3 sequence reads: CSVEVGYTGELFF. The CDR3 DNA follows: TGCAGCGTTGAGGTGGGGTACACCGGGGAGCTGTTTTTT.

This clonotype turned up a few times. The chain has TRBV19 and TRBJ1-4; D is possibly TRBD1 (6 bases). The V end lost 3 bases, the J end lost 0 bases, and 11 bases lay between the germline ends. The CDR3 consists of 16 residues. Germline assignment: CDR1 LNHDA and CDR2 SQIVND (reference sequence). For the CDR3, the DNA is TGTGCCAGTAGTATGGGGGCGAGTGCAACTAATGAAAAACTGTTTTTT. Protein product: CASSMGASATNEKLFF.

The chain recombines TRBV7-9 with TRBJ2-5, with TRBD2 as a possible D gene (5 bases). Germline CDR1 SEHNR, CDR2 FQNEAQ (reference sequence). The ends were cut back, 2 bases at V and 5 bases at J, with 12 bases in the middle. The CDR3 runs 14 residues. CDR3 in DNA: TGTGCCAGCAGCTTATCTTTGTCGGGGGAGACCCAGTACTTC. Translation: CASSLSLSGETQYF.

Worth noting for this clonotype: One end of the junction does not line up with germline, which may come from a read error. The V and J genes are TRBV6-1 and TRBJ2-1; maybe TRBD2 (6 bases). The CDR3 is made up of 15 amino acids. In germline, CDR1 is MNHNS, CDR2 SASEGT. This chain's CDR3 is CASNEGRAGKREQFF. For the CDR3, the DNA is TGTGCCAGCAATGAAGGTCGGGCGGGGAAGCGAGAGCAGTTCTTC.

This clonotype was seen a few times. The CDR3 sequence: CASSTLAGGSYNEQFF. The CDR3 DNA is TGCGCCAGCAGCACCTTAGCGGGGGGCTCCTACAATGAGCAGTTCTTC. The chain links TRBV5-1 to TRBJ2-1; TRBD2 matches 10 bases. V gave up 4 bases and J gave up 0 bases; unmatched junction bases: 4. Per germline, CDR1 SGHRS and CDR2 YFSETQ. There are 16 residues in the CDR3.

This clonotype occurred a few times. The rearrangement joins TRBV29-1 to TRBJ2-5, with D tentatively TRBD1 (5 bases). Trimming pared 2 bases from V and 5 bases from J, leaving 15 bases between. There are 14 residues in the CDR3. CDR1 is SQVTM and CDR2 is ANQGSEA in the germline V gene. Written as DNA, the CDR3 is TGCAGCGTTGAAATGCAGGGTAACTTTGAGACCCAGTACTTC. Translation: CSVEMQGNFETQYF.

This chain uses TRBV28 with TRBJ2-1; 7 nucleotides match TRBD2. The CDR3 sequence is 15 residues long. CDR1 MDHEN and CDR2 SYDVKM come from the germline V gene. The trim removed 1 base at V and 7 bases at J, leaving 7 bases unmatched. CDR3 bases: TGTGCCAGCAGTTTATTGCTAGCGGTTGGTAATGAGCAGTTCTTC. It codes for CASSLLLAVGNEQFF. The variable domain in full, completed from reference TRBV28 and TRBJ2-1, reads DVKVTQSSRYLVKRTGEKVFLECVQDMDHENMFWYRQDPGLGLRLIYFSYDVKMKEKGDIPEGYSVSREKKERFSLILESASTNQTSMYLCASSLLLAVGNEQFFGPGTRLTVL.

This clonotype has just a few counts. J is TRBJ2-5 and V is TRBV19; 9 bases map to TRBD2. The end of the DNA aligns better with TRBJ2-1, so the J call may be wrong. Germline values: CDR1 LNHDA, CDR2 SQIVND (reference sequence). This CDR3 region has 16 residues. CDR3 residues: CASSTRGLALDNEQFF. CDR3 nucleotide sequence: TGTGCCAGTAGTACCAGGGGACTAGCCCTAGACAATGAGCAGTTCTTC.

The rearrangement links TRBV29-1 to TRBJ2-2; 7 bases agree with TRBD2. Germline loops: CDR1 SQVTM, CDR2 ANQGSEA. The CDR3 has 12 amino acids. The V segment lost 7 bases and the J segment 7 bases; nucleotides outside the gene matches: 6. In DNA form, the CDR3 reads TGCAGCGCAAGAACTAGCGACGGGGAGCTGTTTTTT. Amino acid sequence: CSARTSDGELFF.

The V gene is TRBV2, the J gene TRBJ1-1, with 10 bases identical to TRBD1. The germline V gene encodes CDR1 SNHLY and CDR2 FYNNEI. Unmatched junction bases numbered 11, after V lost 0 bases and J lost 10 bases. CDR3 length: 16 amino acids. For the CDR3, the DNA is TGTGCCAGCAGTGAAGCGCTTAGGACAGGGGGGAGCGGAGCTTTCTTT. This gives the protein CASSEALRTGGSGAFF.